This note documents a single TCR beta chain sequence. Regarding treatment: randomized to nivolumab then ipilimumab (arm A) or the reverse (arm B). Patients had received no earlier DNA-damaging chemotherapy. Live CD3+CD8+ CD19− CD56− cells were sorted from PBMCs. The CDR3 extends over 14 amino acids. From germline, CDR1 is GTSNPN and CDR2 SVGIG (reference sequence). Trimming left V 4 bases short and J 2 bases short, with 12 bases between. The data belong to a study of sequential checkpoint blockade in melanoma. The overall study: Patients were randomized 1:1 to nivolumab-then-ipilimumab or ipilimumab-then-nivolumab first-line.

TCRdb's table, derived via immunoSEQ multiplex PCR, lists solely in-frame clones and lacks some. The sample has fewer than 4,500 clones; less than 75% are singletons. The chain uses TRBV30 and TRBJ1-3, with D tentatively TRBD1 (6 bases). The receptor comes from a human patient with melanoma. Some clones in this sample may be carry-over from other donors' samples. This specimen was CD8+ T cells sorted from blood (inferred from file names), taken from a patient given nivolumab and ipilimumab in sequence. The CDR3 spells CAWMGPGAGNTIYF. In nucleotides, the CDR3 is TGTGCCTGGATGGGGCCAGGGGCTGGAAACACCATATATTTT.